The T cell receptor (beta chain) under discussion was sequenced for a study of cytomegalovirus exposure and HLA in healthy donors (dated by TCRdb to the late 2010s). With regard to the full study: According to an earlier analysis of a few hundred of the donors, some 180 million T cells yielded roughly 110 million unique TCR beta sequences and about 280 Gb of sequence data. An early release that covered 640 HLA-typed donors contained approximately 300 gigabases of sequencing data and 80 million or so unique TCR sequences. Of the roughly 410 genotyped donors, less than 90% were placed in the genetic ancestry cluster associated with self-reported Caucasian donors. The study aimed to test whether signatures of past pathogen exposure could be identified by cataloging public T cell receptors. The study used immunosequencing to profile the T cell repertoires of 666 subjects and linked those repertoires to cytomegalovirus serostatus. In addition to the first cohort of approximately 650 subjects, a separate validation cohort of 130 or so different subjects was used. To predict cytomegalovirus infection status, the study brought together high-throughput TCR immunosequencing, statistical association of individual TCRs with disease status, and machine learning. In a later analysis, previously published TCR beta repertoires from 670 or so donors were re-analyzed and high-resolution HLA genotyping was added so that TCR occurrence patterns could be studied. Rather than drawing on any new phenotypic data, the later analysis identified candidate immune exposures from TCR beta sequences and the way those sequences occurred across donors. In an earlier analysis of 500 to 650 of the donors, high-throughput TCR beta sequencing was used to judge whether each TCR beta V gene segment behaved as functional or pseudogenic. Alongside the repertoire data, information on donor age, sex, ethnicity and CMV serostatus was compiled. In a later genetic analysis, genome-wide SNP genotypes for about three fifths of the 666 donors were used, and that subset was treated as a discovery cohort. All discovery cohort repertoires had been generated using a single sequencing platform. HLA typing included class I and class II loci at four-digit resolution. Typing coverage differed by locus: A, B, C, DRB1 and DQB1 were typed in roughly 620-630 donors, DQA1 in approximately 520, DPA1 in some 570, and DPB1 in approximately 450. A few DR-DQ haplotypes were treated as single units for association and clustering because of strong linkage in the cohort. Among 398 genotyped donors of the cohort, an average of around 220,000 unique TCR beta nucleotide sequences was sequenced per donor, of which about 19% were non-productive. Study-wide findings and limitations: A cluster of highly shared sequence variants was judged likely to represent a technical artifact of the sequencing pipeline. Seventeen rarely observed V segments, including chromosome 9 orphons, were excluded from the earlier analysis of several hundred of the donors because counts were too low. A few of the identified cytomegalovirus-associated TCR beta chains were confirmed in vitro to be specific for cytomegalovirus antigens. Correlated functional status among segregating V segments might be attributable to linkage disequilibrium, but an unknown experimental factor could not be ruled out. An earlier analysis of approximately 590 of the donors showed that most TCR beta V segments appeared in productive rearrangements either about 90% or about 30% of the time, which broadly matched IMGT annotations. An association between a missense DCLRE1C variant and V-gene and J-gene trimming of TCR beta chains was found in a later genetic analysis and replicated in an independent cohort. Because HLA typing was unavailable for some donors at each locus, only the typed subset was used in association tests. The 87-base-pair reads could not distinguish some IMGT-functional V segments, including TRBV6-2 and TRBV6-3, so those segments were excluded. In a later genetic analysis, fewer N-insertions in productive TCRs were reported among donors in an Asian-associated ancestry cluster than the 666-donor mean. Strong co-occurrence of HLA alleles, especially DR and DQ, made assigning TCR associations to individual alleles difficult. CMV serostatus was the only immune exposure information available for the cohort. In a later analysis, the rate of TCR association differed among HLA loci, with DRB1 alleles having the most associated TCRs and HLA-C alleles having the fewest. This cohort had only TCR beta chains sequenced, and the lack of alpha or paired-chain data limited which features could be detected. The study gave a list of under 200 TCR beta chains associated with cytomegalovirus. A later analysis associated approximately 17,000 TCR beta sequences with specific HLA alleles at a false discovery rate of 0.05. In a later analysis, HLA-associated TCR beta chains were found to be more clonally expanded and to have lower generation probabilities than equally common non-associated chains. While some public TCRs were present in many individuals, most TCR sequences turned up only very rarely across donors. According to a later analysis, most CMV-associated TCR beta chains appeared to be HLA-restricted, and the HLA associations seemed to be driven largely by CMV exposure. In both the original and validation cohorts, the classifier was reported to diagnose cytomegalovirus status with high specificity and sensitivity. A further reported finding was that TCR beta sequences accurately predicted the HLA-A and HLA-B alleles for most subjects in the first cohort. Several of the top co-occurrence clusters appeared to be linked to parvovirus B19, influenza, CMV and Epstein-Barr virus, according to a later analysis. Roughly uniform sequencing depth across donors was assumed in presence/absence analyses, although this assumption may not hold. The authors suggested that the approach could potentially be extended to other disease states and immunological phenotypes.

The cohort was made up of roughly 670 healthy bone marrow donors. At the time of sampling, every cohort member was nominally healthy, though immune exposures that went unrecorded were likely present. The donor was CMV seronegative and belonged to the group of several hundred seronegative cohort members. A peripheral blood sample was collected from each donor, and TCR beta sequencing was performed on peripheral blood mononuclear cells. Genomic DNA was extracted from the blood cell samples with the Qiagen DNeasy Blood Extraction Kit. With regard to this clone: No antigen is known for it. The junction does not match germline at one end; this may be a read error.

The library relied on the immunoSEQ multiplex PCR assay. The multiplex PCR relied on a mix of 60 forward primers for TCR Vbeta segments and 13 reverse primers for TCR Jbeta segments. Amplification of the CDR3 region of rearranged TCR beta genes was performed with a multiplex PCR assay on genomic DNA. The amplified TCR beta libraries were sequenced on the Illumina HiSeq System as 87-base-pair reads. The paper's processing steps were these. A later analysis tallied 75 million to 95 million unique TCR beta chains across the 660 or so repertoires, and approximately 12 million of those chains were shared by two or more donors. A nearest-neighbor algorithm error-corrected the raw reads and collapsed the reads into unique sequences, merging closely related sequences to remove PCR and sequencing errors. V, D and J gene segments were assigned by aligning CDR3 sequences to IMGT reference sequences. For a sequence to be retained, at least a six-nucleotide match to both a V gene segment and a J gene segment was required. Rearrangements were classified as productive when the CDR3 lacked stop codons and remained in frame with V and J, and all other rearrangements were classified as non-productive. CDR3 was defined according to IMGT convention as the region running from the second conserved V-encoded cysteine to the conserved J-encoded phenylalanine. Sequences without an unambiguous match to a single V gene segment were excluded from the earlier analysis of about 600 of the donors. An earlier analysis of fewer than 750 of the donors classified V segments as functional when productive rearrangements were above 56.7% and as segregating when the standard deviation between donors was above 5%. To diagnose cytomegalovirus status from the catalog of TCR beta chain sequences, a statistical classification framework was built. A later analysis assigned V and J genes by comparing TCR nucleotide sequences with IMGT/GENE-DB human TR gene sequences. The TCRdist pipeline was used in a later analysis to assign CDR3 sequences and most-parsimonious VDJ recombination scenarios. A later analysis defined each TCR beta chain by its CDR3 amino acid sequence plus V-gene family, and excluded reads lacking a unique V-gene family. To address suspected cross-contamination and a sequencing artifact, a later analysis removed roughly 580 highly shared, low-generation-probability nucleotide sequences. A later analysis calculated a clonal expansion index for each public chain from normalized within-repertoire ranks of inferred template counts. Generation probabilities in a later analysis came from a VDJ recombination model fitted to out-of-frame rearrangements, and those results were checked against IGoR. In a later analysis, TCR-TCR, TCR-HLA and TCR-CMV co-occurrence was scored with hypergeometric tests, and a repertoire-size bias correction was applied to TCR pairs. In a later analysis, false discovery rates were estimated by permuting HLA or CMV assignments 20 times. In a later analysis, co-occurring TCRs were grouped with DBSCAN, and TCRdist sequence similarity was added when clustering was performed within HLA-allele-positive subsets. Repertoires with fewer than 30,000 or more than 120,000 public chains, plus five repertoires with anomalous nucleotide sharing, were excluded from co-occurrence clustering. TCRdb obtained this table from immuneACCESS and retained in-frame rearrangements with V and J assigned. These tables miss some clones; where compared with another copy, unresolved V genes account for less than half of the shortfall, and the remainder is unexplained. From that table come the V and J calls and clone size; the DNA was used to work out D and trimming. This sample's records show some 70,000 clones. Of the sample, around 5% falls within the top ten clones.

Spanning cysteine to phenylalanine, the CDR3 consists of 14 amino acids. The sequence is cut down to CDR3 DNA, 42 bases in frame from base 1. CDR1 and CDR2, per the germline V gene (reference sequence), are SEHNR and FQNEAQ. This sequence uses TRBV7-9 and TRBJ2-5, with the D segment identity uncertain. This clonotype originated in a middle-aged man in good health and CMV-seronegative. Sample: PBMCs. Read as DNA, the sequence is TGTGCCAGCAGCCAGCCCCTAGACCAGGAGACCCAGTACTTC. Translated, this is CASSQPLDQETQYF. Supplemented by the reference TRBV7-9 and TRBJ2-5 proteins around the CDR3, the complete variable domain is DTGVSQNPRHKITKRGQNVTFRCDPISEHNRLYWYRQTLGQGPEFLTYFQNEAQLEKSRLLSDRFSAERPKGSFSTLEIQRTEQGDSAMYLCASSQPLDQETQYFGPGTRLLVL.